The clone carrying this T cell receptor (beta chain) appeared a few times. The data were obtained in a study of blood T cells in healthy people across ages. The CDR3 runs to 16 residues. J lost 7 bases, V lost 5 bases, and 11 bases had no gene match. Germline V lookup: CDR1 PRHDT, CDR2 FYEKMQ (reference sequence). PCR was performed a second time for about 7 to 12 cycles using a sample-barcoded 5' primer and a J-beta primer mix. MiXCR, applied by TCRdb to the 5' RACE reads, yields one record per CDR3 protein. The table records roughly 800,000 distinct CDR3 sequences, roughly 25% of them present only once. This sample was shared with a second study, whose subject was T cells of mothers and their children. This second study notes: Over 9 million reads per mother and some 3 million per child were obtained.

Sample: blood. The receptor was isolated from a boy younger than 18 in good health. V and J are TRBV13 and TRBJ2-1; 10 nucleotides line up with TRBD2. The CDR3 sequence: CASSDPGASGRNEQFF. CDR3 coding DNA: TGTGCCAGCAGCGACCCGGGGGCTAGCGGGAGAAATGAGCAGTTCTTC.